In its sample, the clone carrying this T cell receptor (beta chain) was seen once. At one boundary the junction diverges from the germline segment, which might be a read error. The CDR3 spans 16 residues. Germline CDR1 and CDR2: SSHAT and FNYEAQ (reference sequence). These data come from a study of blood T cell repertoires in COVID-19. Original processing notes: Reference gene primer amplification in the assay estimated nucleated cell counts. Produced via immunoSEQ multiplex PCR; TCRdb's table is partial and in-frame only. Clonal size and the V and J genes are those of that table, whereas D and trimming came from the DNA. The sample records about 180,000 clones, approximately 89% being singletons.

The genes are TRBV7-7 and TRBJ1-5, with D possibly matching TRBD1 (6 bases). The receptor comes from a man aged 35 to 55 who had recovered from COVID-19. The specimen was PBMCs or T cells enriched from blood (not recorded which). This CDR3 is CASSSIISGDIEPQHF. The DNA for the CDR3 is TGTGCTAGCAGCTCAATTATATCAGGGGACATAGAGCCCCAGCATTTT.